These 29 T cell receptor beta chains were all obtained from the same sample, sequenced in a study of identical twins. MiXCR, run by TCRdb on the 5' RACE reads, gives a single entry per CDR3 protein. The table lists a few hundred thousand distinct CDR3 sequences, over 8.5% of them singletons. These data also featured in a second study, about yellow fever vaccine responses in identical twins.

Sequenced material: PBMCs. Receptor source: a woman between 18 and 30 years old in good health.

J is TRBJ1-6 and V is TRBV11-2; no reliable D call. Trimming removed 4 bases at V and 13 bases at J, with 14 bases between. Germline CDR1 reads SGHAT; CDR2 reads FQNNGV. CDR3 length: 13 residues. The CDR3 reads CASSSRGLEPLHF. In DNA form, the CDR3 reads TGTGCCAGCAGCTCGCGTGGGTTAGAGCCCCTCCACTTT.

This chain uses TRBV29-1 with TRBJ2-1; 7 bases map to TRBD2. The CDR3 covers 14 residues. Per the germline V gene, CDR1 is SQVTM and CDR2 is ANQGSEA. The V gene end was trimmed by 1 base and the J gene end by 4 bases; junction bases not matched to a gene: 4. Here the CDR3 reads CSVEGVGRYNEQFF. Here the CDR3 DNA reads TGCAGCGTTGAAGGAGTCGGGAGGTACAATGAGCAGTTCTTC.

This clonotype was observed many times. The rearrangement uses TRBV29-1 and TRBJ1-1; 7 positions agree with TRBD1. The CDR3 consists of 14 residues. The junction had 6 bases not matched to a gene; V was cut back by 5 bases and J by 0 bases. Germline V gives CDR1 SQVTM, CDR2 ANQGSEA. CDR3 sequence (DNA): TGCAGCGTTTTGCAGGGGGATGTGAACACTGAAGCTTTCTTT. Amino acid sequence: CSVLQGDVNTEAFF.

This clonotype was seen many times. V usage is TRBV29-1 and J usage is TRBJ2-3; no clear D. Germline V gene lookup returns CDR1 SQVTM and CDR2 ANQGSEA. The length of the CDR3 is 15 residues. With 4 bases removed from V and 0 bases from J, the gap between germline ends came to 14 bases. In DNA form, the CDR3 reads TGCAGCGTTGTTTGGGTAGCTTCTAGCACAGATACGCAGTATTTT. Its protein is CSVVWVASSTDTQYF.

J is TRBJ1-1 and V is TRBV7-9; 7 bases align to TRBD1. This CDR3 spans 14 amino acids. CDR1 is SEHNR and CDR2 is FQNEAQ in the germline V gene (reference sequence). V was clipped by 5 bases and J by 8 bases; unmatched bases: 11. The CDR3 loop reads CASSLQGTLREAFF. The CDR3 coding sequence is TGTGCCAGCAGCCTACAGGGGACACTTAGGGAAGCTTTCTTT. The full variable domain, with the rest looked up from reference TRBV7-9 and TRBJ1-1, is DTGVSQNPRHKITKRGQNVTFRCDPISEHNRLYWYRQTLGQGPEFLTYFQNEAQLEKSRLLSDRFSAERPKGSFSTLEIQRTEQGDSAMYLCASSLQGTLREAFFGQGTRLTVV.

In this sample, this clonotype turned up a few times. The J gene is TRBJ2-2, the V gene TRBV4-3; 7 nucleotides match TRBD2. With 0 bases clipped from V and 4 bases from J, the junction kept 5 bases outside the gene matches. The CDR3 consists of 16 residues. Germline lookup yields CDR1 LGHNA and CDR2 YSLEER. Here the CDR3 reads CASSQDRGEGTGELFF. Written as DNA, the CDR3 is TGCGCCAGCAGCCAAGATCGCGGGGAGGGCACCGGGGAGCTGTTTTTT.

This clonotype was found many times. The chain employs TRBV28 and TRBJ2-4; D ambiguous. The V gene lost 3 bases and the J gene lost 5 bases, with 14 bases spanning the gap. Germline lookup yields CDR1 MDHEN and CDR2 SYDVKM. This CDR3 spans 15 amino acids. The CDR3 loop reads CASSFIRVGENIQYF. The DNA of the CDR3 is TGTGCCAGCAGTTTTATCCGGGTTGGGGAAAACATTCAGTACTTC.

This clonotype was found a few times. Since the CDR3 does not end with the conserved phenylalanine or tryptophan, this likely comes from a read error. Because the CDR3's place on the DNA is in doubt, the DNA is left out and the CDR3 is given as listed by TCRdb. V is TRBV20-1 and J is TRBJ2-5; the table's D call of TRBD1 was not tested on the DNA. CDR1 and CDR2 from the germline V gene are DFQATT and SNEGSKA (reference sequence). Including both end residues, the CDR3 is 9 amino acids long. The CDR3 sequence is CSARAHRGL.

This clonotype was observed a handful of times. V gene TRBV20-1 combines with J gene TRBJ2-5; maybe TRBD1 (7 bases). V was clipped by 3 bases and J by 5 bases, with 19 bases between them. This CDR3 has 15 amino acids. Germline V lookup: CDR1 DFQATT, CDR2 SNEGSKA (reference sequence). The CDR3 DNA reads TGCAGTGCTAGTGGAGGGGGCGCCTTTACGGAGACCCAGTACTTC. Translated, it gives CSASGGGAFTETQYF.

Ten or more counts support this clonotype. This CDR3 is CATMGREGVLQYF. CDR3 DNA sequence: TGTGCCACTATGGGGCGGGAAGGTGTCCTTCAGTACTTC. This chain joins TRBV10-3 and TRBJ2-4; possibly TRBD2 for D (6 bases). Germline lookup yields CDR1 ENHRY and CDR2 SYGVKD. The CDR3 has 13 residues. V lost 10 bases, J lost 11 bases, and 21 bases lay in between.

The chain carries TRBV11-2 and TRBJ2-7; 12 bases are a match to TRBD2. After removal of 4 bases from V and 3 bases from J, the junction contained 4 bases not matched to a gene. Germline V CDR1 and CDR2: SGHAT, FQNNGV. The CDR3 consists of 15 residues. DNA of the CDR3: TGTGCCAGCAGCTGGACTAGCGGGGCCTTCTACGAGCAGTACTTC. Translating gives CASSWTSGAFYEQYF.

This clonotype turned up a few times. The chain carries TRBV6-2 or TRBV6-3 and TRBJ2-7; TRBD1 matches at 12 bases. V trimming: 2 bases; J trimming: 3 bases; junction bases outside the gene matches: 11. The germline V gene encodes CDR1 MNHEY and CDR2 SVGEGT. The CDR3 runs to 18 residues. As DNA, the CDR3 is TGTGCCAGCAGTTACACCCGGGACAGGGGGCCGCCCGACTACGAGCAGTACTTC. Encoded protein: CASSYTRDRGPPDYEQYF.

The chain recombines TRBV27 with TRBJ2-1; D gene ambiguous. V gave up 8 bases and J gave up 8 bases, with 22 bases separating them. From germline, CDR1 is MNHEY and CDR2 SMNVEV (reference sequence). This CDR3 is built from 15 residues. CDR3 amino acids: CASRALLNVGHEQFF. In DNA form, the CDR3 reads TGTGCCAGCCGCGCCCTGCTTAACGTTGGGCATGAGCAGTTCTTC.

The chain employs TRBV4-2 and TRBJ1-1; TRBD1 matches 8 bases. V shed 4 bases and J 7 bases; nucleotides not matched to a gene: 8. The CDR3 length is 14 residues. Per germline, CDR1 LGHNA and CDR2 YNFKEQ. The CDR3 DNA reads as TGTGCCAGCAGCCCGGGACAGGCAAAATATGAAGCTTTCTTT. It translates to CASSPGQAKYEAFF.

This clonotype was recorded a few times. V is TRBV6-2 or TRBV6-3 and J is TRBJ2-1; TRBD2 matches 15 bases. V lost 6 bases, J lost 9 bases, and 6 bases stayed unmatched. The germline V gene has CDR1 MNHEY and CDR2 SVGEGT. CDR3 length: 15 residues. The CDR3 spells CASRNGLAGGTEQFF. The DNA of the CDR3 is TGTGCCAGCAGGAACGGACTAGCGGGAGGGACTGAGCAGTTCTTC.

There are a few counts of this clonotype. The chain carries TRBV6-5 and TRBJ2-3; 8 bases line up with TRBD2. The CDR3 is 15 residues long. CDR1 MNHEY and CDR2 SVGAGI come from the germline V gene. V shed 2 bases, J shed 3 bases, and the junction held 4 bases outside the gene matches. The CDR3 loop is CASSYPSGSTDTQYF. DNA of the CDR3: TGTGCCAGCAGTTACCCCAGCGGGAGTACAGATACGCAGTATTTT.

This clonotype was observed a few times. The chain employs TRBV11-2 and TRBJ2-3, with TRBD2 identical over 9 bases. Germline V CDR1 and CDR2: SGHAT, FQNNGV. V shed 0 bases and J 5 bases; nucleotides not matched to a gene: 6. This CDR3 contains 16 residues. CDR3 amino acids: CASSLEGGGALDTQYF. In DNA, the CDR3 is TGTGCCAGCAGCTTAGAGGGCGGGGGGGCCTTAGATACGCAGTATTTT.

About this clonotype: Relative to the germline gene, one junction end is altered; a read error may explain this. The rearrangement links TRBV24-1 to TRBJ2-5; D may be TRBD1 (8 bases). CDR3 length equals 16 residues. Germline assignment: CDR1 KGHDR and CDR2 SFDVKD. CDR3 sequence reads: CATSPWTGREEETLYF. The CDR3, as DNA: TGTGCCACCAGCCCCTGGACAGGGAGGGAAGAAGAGACCCTGTACTTC.

A word on this clonotype: Relative to the germline gene, one junction end is altered; a read error may explain this. The V gene is TRBV20-1, the J gene TRBJ2-7, with D possibly being TRBD2 (6 bases). The V gene's germline CDR1 is DFQATT and CDR2 SNEGSKA (reference sequence). CDR3 size: 15 residues. This CDR3 reads CSARPPGGFSYEHYF. The DNA of the CDR3 is TGCAGTGCTAGACCCCCCGGGGGATTCTCCTACGAGCATTACTTC.

This clonotype was seen repeatedly, ten times or more. The chain carries TRBV28 and TRBJ1-5; the D is unclear. V lost 2 bases, J lost 6 bases, and 14 bases lay in between. The CDR3 is made up of 15 amino acids. Looked up from germline, CDR1 is MDHEN and CDR2 is SYDVKM. Here the CDR3 reads CASSLVSKGSQPQHF. Written as DNA, the CDR3 is TGTGCCAGCAGTTTAGTTTCCAAAGGAAGTCAGCCCCAGCATTTT. The variable domain in full, completed from reference TRBV28 and TRBJ1-5, reads DVKVTQSSRYLVKRTGEKVFLECVQDMDHENMFWYRQDPGLGLRLIYFSYDVKMKEKGDIPEGYSVSREKKERFSLILESASTNQTSMYLCASSLVSKGSQPQHFGDGTRLSIL.

This clonotype has more than one count but fewer than ten. An end of the junction does not agree with germline; a read error may underlie this. This sequence joins TRBV20-1 and TRBJ2-7, with 7 nucleotides matching TRBD2. CDR1 and CDR2 from the germline V gene are DFQATT and SNEGSKA (reference sequence). The CDR3 loop spans 11 amino acids. CDR3: CSAGVGGVQDF. CDR3 coding DNA: TGCAGTGCTGGGGTGGGGGGGGTTCAGGACTTC.

The CDR3 coding sequence is TGTGCCAGCAGTCCCATGGCGGGGGGCCTCTACAATGAGCAGTTCTTC. Translating it yields CASSPMAGGLYNEQFF. The rearrangement joins TRBV7-9 to TRBJ2-1; 8 bases agree with TRBD2. The length of the CDR3 is 16 residues. The germline V gene has CDR1 SEHNR and CDR2 FQNEAQ (reference sequence). Unmatched junction bases numbered 10, after V lost 6 bases and J lost 3 bases.

The V gene is TRBV30, the J gene TRBJ2-3; D could derive from TRBD1 or TRBD2 (5 bases each). This CDR3 region has 16 residues. V was shortened by 2 bases and J by 0 bases, with 15 bases between the two germline ends. Germline V gene data show CDR1 as GTSNPN and CDR2 as SVGIG (reference sequence). The CDR3 loop reads CAWSRGRPSSTDTQYF. The CDR3 coding sequence is TGTGCCTGGAGTCGGGGCAGGCCGTCTAGCACAGATACGCAGTATTTT.

This clonotype was picked up many times. The V and J genes are TRBV29-1 and TRBJ2-2, with a weak D call TRBD1 (5 bases). This CDR3 comprises 13 residues. Per germline, CDR1 SQVTM and CDR2 ANQGSEA. The V end was cut by 4 bases, the J end by 7 bases, with 13 bases between. Here the CDR3 reads CSVGWQGNGELFF. The CDR3 nucleotides are TGCAGCGTTGGGTGGCAGGGTAACGGGGAGCTGTTTTTT.

There are a few counts of this clonotype. V usage is TRBV29-1 and J usage is TRBJ2-3; D gene ambiguous. The CDR3 is 13 amino acids. The V and J ends lost 6 bases and 3 bases respectively, with 13 bases between them. Germline V gene lookup returns CDR1 SQVTM and CDR2 ANQGSEA. This chain's CDR3 is CSVTEILTDTQYF. The CDR3 nucleotides read TGCAGCGTCACAGAAATCCTAACAGATACGCAGTATTTT.

The J gene is TRBJ2-7, the V gene TRBV4-1; 9 nucleotides line up with TRBD2. V was pared by 1 base and J by 3 bases, with 7 bases of the junction left unmatched. The CDR3 spans 16 residues. The germline V gene encodes CDR1 MGHRA and CDR2 YSYEKL. CDR3 bases: TGCGCCAGCAGCCAAGCTGGGACTAGCAGGAGCTACGAGCAGTACTTC. This sequence encodes CASSQAGTSRSYEQYF.

The sample holds many counts of this clonotype. The chain couples TRBV6-6 to TRBJ2-3; weak D call: TRBD2 (6 bases). The CDR3 is 13 amino acids. V gave up 11 bases and J gave up 2 bases, with 14 bases separating them. Germline loops: CDR1 MNHNY, CDR2 SVGAGI (reference sequence). The DNA for the CDR3 is TGTGCCGCGTATAGCGGCCACACAGATACGCAGTATTTT. Translation: CAAYSGHTDTQYF.

The rearrangement links TRBV11-2 to TRBJ1-4; D is uncertain. The CDR3 length is 12 residues. The ends were cut back, 2 bases at V and 8 bases at J, with 6 bases in the middle. The germline CDR1 and CDR2 sequences are SGHAT and FQNNGV. The DNA of the CDR3 is TGTGCCAGCAGCTTACGGCCGGAAAAACTGTTTTTT. This gives the protein CASSLRPEKLFF. Together with reference TRBV11-2 and TRBJ1-4, the CDR3 gives the full variable domain: EAGVAQSPRYKIIEKRQSVAFWCNPISGHATLYWYQQILGQGPKLLIQFQNNGVVDDSQLPKDRFSAERLKGVDSTLKIQPAKLEDSAVYLCASSLRPEKLFFGSGTQLSVL.

This clonotype showed up just a few times. The chain is built from TRBV20-1 and TRBJ2-3, with D hard to call. CDR1 is DFQATT, CDR2 SNEGSKA, per germline (reference sequence). Trimming removed 1 base from V and 4 bases from J, with 15 bases in between. The CDR3 covers 15 residues. The CDR3 is CSARGIRGPSDTQYF. CDR3 sequence (DNA): TGCAGTGCTAGAGGAATTCGAGGCCCTTCAGATACGCAGTATTTT.